In this sample, the clone carrying this T cell receptor beta chain turned up many times. The antigen remains unidentified. The data stem from a study of glioma-infiltrating T cells. General study findings and limits: Tissue-blood divergence was below expectation in non-neoplastic patients, above in gliomas. Very few CDR3 sequences were shared between tissue and blood.

The iRepertoire nested amplicon-rescue multiplex PCR amplified TCR alpha and beta CDR3s from RNA. For one-step reverse transcription and amplification, about 85-400 ng of tissue mRNA or PBMC total RNA was used. TCRdb re-derived calls from the multiplex PCR reads in MiXCR, one entry per CDR3 protein. The sample has roughly 200,000 distinct CDR3 sequences; more than 30% are singletons. The V and J ends lost 3 bases and 0 bases respectively, with 6 bases between them. CDR1 is SGHTA, CDR2 FQGNSA, per germline. CDR3 size: 15 residues. The J gene is TRBJ2-6, the V gene TRBV7-2; D is unclear. The sequence derives from a human donor with low-grade glioma or glioblastoma, undergoing nonglioma brain surgery, or in good health (not recorded which). The sample consisted of glioma tissue, nonneoplastic brain tissue, or PBMCs (not recorded which). CDR3 in DNA: TGTGCCAGCAGCTTGCAGGTCTCTGGGGCCAACGTCCTGACTTTC. Its translation is CASSLQVSGANVLTF.